The 5 T cell receptor beta chains below come from one sample, sequenced in a study of STAT5B mutations in CD4+ large granular lymphocyte leukemia. The repertoire was sequenced with immunoSEQ multiplex PCR; TCRdb's copy has only in-frame clones and lacks some. The sample includes tens of thousands of clones, around four fifths of them seen just once. Sequencing was performed on CD4+ T cells from blood buffy coats. The receptors were gathered from a human donor in good health.

The sample holds one count of this clone. The gene calls are TRBV4-3 and TRBJ2-6, with D hard to call. The germline V gene encodes CDR1 LGHNA and CDR2 YSLEER. V lost 1 base and J 0 bases, leaving 10 bases between the germline ends. The CDR3 loop spans 17 amino acids. The CDR3, as DNA: TGCGCCAGCAGCCAAGTCCCCCCATCCTCTGGGGCCAACGTCCTGACTTTC. Protein sequence: CASSQVPPSSGANVLTF.

Of note for this clone: The junction shows a germline mismatch at one end, possibly a read error. The genes are TRBV18 and TRBJ2-6; D gene unclear. CDR1 KGHSH and CDR2 LQKENI come from the germline V gene. The CDR3 has 17 amino acids. CDR3 loop: CASSPQFGNSWANVLTF. The DNA of the CDR3 is TGTGCCAGCTCACCACAGTTTGGAAACTCTTGGGCCAACGTCCTGACTTTC.

V is TRBV7-2 and J is TRBJ1-1, with D tentatively TRBD1 (6 bases). CDR3 length: 13 residues. Germline assignment: CDR1 SGHTA and CDR2 FQGNSA. V was pared by 5 bases and J by 5 bases, with 12 bases between. The DNA for the CDR3 is TGTGCCAGCAGCCATGCGGGGGCGACTGAAGCTTTCTTT. Translation: CASSHAGATEAFF.

The chain is built from TRBV28 and TRBJ2-6, with D possibly matching TRBD2 (5 bases). From germline, CDR1 is MDHEN and CDR2 SYDVKM. V lost 2 bases and J lost 0, with 5 bases in between. This CDR3 has 15 residues. DNA for the CDR3: TGTGCCAGCAGTTTAACTAGCTCTGGGGCCAACGTCCTGACTTTC. This gives the protein CASSLTSSGANVLTF.

The chain combines TRBV21-1 with TRBJ1-2. TRBV21-1 is noted as a pseudogene. The CDR3 runs to 15 residues. CDR3: CASSISPRRNYGYTF. DNA for the CDR3: TGTGCCAGCAGCATCTCCCCGAGACGGAACTATGGCTACACCTTC.